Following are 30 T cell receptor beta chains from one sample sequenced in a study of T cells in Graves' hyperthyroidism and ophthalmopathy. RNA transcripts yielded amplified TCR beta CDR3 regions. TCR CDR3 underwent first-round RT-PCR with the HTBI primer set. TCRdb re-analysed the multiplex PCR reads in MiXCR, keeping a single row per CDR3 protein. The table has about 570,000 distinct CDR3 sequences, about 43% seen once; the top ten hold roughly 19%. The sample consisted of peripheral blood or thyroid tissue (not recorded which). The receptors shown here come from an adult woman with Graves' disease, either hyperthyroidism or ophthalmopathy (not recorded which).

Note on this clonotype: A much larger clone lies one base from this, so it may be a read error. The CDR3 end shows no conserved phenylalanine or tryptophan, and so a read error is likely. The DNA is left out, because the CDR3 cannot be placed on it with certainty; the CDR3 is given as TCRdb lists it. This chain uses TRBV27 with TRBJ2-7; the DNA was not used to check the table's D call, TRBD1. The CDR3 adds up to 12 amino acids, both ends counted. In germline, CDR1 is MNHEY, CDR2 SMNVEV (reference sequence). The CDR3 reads CASSFRGGAEYS.

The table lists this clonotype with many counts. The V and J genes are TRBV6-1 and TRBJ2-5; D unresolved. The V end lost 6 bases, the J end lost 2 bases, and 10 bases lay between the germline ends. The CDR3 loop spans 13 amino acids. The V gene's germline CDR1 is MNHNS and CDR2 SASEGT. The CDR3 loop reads CASRLTRQETQYF. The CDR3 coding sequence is TGTGCCAGCAGGCTCACAAGGCAAGAGACCCAGTACTTC.

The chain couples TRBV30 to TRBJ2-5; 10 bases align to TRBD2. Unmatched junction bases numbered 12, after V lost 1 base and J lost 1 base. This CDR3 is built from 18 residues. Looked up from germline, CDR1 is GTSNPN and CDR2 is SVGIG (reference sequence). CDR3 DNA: TGTGCCTGGAGTGGGTGGCTAGCGGGAGCCCCATCCCAAGAGACCCAGTACTTC. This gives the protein CAWSGWLAGAPSQETQYF. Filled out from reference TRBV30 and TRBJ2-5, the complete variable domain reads SQTIHQWPATLVQPVGSPLSLECTVEGTSNPNLYWYRQAAGRGLQLLFYSVGIGQISSEVPQNLSASRPQDRQFILSSKKLLLSDSGFYLCAWSGWLAGAPSQETQYFGPGTRLLVL.

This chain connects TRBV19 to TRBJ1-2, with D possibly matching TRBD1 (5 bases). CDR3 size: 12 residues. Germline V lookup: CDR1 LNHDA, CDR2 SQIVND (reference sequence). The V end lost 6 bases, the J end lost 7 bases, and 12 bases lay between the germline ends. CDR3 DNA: TGTGCCAGTAGGCAGGGATCTCTTGGCTACACCTTC. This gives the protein CASRQGSLGYTF.

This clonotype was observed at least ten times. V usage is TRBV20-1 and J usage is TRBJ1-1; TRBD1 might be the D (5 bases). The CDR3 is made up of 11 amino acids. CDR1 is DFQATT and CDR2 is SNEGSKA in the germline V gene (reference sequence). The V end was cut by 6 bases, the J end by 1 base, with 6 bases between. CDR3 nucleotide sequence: TGCAGTGCCAGGGCGAACACTGAAGCTTTCTTT. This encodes CSARANTEAFF.

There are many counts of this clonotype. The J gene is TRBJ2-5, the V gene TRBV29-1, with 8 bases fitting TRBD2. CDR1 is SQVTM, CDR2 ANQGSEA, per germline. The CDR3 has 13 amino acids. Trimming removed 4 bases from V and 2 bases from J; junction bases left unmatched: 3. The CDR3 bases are TGCAGCGTTGTTGGCGGGGGGCAAGAGACCCAGTACTTC. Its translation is CSVVGGGQETQYF.

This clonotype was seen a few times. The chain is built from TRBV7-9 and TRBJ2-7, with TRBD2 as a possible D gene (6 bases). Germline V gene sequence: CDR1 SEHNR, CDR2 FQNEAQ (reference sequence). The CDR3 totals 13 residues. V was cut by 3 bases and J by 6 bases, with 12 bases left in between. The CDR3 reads CASSLETRSEQYF. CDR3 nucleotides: TGTGCCAGCAGCTTGGAGACTAGGAGCGAGCAGTACTTC.

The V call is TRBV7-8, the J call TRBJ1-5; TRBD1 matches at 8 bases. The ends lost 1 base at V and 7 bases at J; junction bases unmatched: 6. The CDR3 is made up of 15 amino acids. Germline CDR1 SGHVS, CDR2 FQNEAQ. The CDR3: CASSLDSGQGQPQHF. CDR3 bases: TGTGCCAGCAGCTTAGACTCTGGACAGGGCCAGCCCCAGCATTTT.

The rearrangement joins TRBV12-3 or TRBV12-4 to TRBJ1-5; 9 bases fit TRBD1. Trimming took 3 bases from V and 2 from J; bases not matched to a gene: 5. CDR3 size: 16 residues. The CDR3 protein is CASSFGTGRGNQPQHF. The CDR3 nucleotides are TGTGCCAGCAGTTTCGGGACAGGGCGAGGCAATCAGCCCCAGCATTTT.

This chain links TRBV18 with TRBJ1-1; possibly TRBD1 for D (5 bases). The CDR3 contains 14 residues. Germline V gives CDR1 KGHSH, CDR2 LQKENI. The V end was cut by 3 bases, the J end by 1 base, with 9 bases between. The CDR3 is CASSPFGTNTEAFF. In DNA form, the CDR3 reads TGTGCCAGCTCACCCTTTGGGACGAACACTGAAGCTTTCTTT.

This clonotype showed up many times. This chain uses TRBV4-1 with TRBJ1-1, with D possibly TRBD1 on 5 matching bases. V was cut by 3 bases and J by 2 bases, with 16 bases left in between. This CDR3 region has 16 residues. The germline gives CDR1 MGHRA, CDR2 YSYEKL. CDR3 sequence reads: CASSQGGSRFNTEAFF. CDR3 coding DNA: TGCGCCAGCAGCCAGGGGGGGTCACGATTCAACACTGAAGCTTTCTTT.

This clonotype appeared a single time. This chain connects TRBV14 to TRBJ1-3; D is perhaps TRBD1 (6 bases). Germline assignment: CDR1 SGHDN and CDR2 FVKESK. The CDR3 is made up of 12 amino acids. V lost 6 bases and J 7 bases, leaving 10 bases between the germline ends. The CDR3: CASSRQANTIYF. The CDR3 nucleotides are TGTGCCAGCAGTCGACAGGCTAACACCATATATTTT.

The CDR3 spells CASSTGDRGRPLAYEQYF. CDR3 nucleotide sequence: TGTGCCAGCAGCACCGGGGACAGGGGGCGACCGTTGGCCTACGAGCAGTACTTC. The gene calls are TRBV7-2 and TRBJ2-7, with 12 bases aligning to TRBD1. The V gene's germline CDR1 is SGHTA and CDR2 FQGNSA. This CDR3 has 18 residues. The junction had 13 bases not matched to a gene; V was cut back by 5 bases and J by 2 bases.

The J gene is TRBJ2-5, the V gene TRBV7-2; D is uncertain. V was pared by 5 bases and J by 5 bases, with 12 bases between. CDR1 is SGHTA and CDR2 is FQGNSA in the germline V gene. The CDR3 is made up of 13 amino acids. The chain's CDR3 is CASSPWRGETQYF. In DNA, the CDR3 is TGTGCCAGCAGCCCCTGGAGAGGTGAGACCCAGTACTTC.

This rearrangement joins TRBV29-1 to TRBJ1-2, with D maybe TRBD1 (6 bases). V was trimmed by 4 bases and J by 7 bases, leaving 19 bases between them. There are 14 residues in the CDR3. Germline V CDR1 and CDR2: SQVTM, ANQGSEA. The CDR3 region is CSVVWDTGAPGYTF. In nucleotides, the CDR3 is TGCAGCGTTGTTTGGGACACCGGAGCTCCTGGCTACACCTTC. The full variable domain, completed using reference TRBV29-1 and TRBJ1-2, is SAVISQKPSRDICQRGTSLTIQCQVDSQVTMMFWYRQQPGQSLTLIATANQGSEATYESGFVIDKFPISRPNLTFSTLTVSNMSPEDSSIYLCSVVWDTGAPGYTFGSGTRLTVV.

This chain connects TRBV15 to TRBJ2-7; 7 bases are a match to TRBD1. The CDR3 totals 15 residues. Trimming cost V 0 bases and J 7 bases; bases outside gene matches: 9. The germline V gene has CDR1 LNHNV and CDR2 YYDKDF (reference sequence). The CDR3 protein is CATSRDQGTVWEQYF. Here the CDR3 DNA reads TGTGCCACCAGCAGAGATCAAGGGACAGTTTGGGAGCAGTACTTC.

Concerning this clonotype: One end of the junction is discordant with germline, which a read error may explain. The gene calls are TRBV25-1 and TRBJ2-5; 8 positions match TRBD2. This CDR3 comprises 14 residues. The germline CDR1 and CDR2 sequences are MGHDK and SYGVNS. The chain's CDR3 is CACSAVGLAETQYF. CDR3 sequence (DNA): TGTGCCTGCAGTGCTGTAGGACTAGCCGAGACCCAGTACTTC.

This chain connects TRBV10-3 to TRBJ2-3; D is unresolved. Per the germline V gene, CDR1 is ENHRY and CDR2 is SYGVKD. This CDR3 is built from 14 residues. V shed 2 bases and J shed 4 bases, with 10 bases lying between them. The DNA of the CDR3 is TGTGCCATCAGTGAGGCGCTGCGGTCAGATACGCAGTATTTT. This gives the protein CAISEALRSDTQYF.

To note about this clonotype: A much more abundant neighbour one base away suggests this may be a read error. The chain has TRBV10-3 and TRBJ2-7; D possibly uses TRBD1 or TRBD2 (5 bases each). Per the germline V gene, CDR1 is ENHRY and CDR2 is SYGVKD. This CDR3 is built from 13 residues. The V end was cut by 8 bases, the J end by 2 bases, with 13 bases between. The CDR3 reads CAIDGDPPYEQYF. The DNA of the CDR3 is TGTGCCATCGACGGGGACCCTCCCTACGAGCAGTACTTC.

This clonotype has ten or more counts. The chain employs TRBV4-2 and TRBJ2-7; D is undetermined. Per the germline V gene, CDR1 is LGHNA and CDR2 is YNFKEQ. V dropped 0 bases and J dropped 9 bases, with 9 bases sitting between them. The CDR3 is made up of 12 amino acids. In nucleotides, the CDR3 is TGTGCCAGCAGCCAAGATTTGGGTGGGCAGTACTTC. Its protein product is CASSQDLGGQYF.

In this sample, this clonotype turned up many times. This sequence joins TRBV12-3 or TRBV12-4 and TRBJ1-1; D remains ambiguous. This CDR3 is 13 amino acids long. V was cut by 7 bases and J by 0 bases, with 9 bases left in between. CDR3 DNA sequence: TGTGCCAGCATTGGGCTGATGAACACTGAAGCTTTCTTT. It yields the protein CASIGLMNTEAFF.

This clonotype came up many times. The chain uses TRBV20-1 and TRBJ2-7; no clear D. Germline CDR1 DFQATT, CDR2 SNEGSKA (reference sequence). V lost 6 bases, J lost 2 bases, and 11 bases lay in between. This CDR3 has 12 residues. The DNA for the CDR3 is TGCAGTGCAAGCTACCTAACCTACGAGCAGTACTTC. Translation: CSASYLTYEQYF.

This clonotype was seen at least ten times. CDR3 coding DNA: TGTGCCAGCCATAAGGGCGGCTCCTACGAGCAGTACTTC. Protein: CASHKGGSYEQYF. The gene calls are TRBV27 and TRBJ2-7; D is unresolved. The CDR3 covers 13 residues. In germline, CDR1 is MNHEY, CDR2 SMNVEV (reference sequence). Trimming took off 8 bases at V and 0 bases at J, with 11 bases between the two ends.

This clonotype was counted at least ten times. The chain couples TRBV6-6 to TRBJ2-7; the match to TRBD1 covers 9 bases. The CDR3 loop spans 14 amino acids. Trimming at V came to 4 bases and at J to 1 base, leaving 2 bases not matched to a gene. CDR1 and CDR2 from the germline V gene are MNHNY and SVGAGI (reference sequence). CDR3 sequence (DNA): TGTGCCAGCAGTTGGGACAGGGCTTCCTACGAGCAGTACTTC. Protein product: CASSWDRASYEQYF.

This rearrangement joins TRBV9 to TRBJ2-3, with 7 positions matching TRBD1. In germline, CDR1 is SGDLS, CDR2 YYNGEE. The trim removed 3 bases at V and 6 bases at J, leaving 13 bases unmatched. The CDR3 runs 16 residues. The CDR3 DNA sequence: TGTGCCAGCAGCGCCGGACAGGATTTTACATCGGATACGCAGTATTTT. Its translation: CASSAGQDFTSDTQYF.

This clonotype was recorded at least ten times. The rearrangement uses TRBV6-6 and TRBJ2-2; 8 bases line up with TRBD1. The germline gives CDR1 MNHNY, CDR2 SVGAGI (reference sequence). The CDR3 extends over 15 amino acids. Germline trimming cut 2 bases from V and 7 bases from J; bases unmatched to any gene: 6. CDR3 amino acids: CASSYRQGRNGELFF. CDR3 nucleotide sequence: TGTGCCAGCAGTTACAGACAGGGGAGGAACGGGGAGCTGTTTTTT.

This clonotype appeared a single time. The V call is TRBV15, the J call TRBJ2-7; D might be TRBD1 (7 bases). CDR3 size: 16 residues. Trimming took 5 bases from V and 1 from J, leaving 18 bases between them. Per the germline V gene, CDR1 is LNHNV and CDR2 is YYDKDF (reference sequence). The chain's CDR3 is CATSGSGQDYSYEQYF. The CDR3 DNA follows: TGTGCCACCAGCGGGAGTGGACAGGACTATTCCTACGAGCAGTACTTC.

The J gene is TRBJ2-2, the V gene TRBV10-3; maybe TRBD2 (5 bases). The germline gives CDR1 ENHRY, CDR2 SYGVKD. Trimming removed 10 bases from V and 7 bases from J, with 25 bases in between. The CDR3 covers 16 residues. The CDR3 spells CATDPAGGVAGGELFF. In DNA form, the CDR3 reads TGTGCCACAGATCCCGCAGGAGGTGTGGCGGGCGGGGAGCTGTTTTTT.

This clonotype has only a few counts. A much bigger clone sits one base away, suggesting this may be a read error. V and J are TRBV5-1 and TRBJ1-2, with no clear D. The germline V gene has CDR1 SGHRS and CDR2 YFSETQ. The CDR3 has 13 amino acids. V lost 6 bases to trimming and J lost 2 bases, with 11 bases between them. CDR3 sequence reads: CASMLDGNYGYTF. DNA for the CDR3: TGCGCCAGCATGCTAGACGGAAACTATGGCTACACCTTC.

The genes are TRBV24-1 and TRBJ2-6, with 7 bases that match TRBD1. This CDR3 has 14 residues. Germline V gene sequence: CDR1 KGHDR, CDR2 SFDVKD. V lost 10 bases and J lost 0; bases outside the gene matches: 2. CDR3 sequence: CATGTDSGANVLTF. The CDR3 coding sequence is TGTGCCACGGGGACAGACTCTGGGGCCAACGTCCTGACTTTC.